A selection of T cell receptor beta chains follows, all from one sample in a study of blood T cells in healthy people across ages. TCRdb ran MiXCR on the 5' RACE reads and lists one entry per CDR3 protein. This table has around 1.7 million distinct CDR3 sequences, roughly 27% appearing once. The sequencing input was blood. These receptors all come from a woman aged 25 to 39 in good health. The CDR3 runs from the conserved cysteine through the conserved F or W. A D gene is named only where the DNA matches it firmly. Size is omitted from some rows. Given values are once, few, many or a class for expanded clones.

>TRBJ1-6|-|TRBV28|-
CASRGLNSYNSPLHF
TGTGCCAGCAGGGGCCTTAACTCCTATAATTCACCCCTCCACTTT
>TRBJ2-3|-|TRBV20-1|many
CSARPPTDTQYF
TGCAGTGCCCGACCCCCCACAGATACGCAGTATTTT
>TRBJ1-5|TRBD1|TRBV19|-
CASSIGTGSNQPQHF
TGTGCCAGTAGTATAGGGACAGGGTCGAACCAGCCCCAGCATTTT
>TRBJ2-7|TRBD1|TRBV5-1|-
CASSFFYRGYEQYF
TGCGCCAGCAGCTTTTTTTACAGGGGGTACGAGCAGTACTTC
>TRBJ2-5|TRBD2|TRBV6-2/TRBV6-3|-
CAGTNSLAAALETQYF
TGTGCCGGCACCAACAGCCTAGCGGCCGCGCTAGAGACCCAGTACTTC
>TRBJ2-1|TRBD2|TRBV9|-
CASSVGRSGGPYNEQFF
TGTGCCAGCAGCGTAGGTCGTAGCGGGGGGCCCTACAATGAGCAGTTCTTC
>TRBJ1-1|-|TRBV7-9|-
CASSLGQADEAFF
TGTGCCAGCAGCTTAGGACAGGCGGATGAAGCTTTCTTT
>TRBJ2-7|TRBD2|TRBV2|few
CASSEDRRGVFEQYF
TGTGCCAGCAGTGAAGATAGGCGGGGGGTCTTCGAGCAGTACTTC
>TRBJ2-5|TRBD1|TRBV20-1|-
CSARQGMRETQYF
TGCAGTGCTCGACAGGGAATGAGAGAGACCCAGTACTTC
>TRBJ2-7|TRBD2|TRBV6-1|many
CASRAGDVYEQYF
TGTGCCAGCAGGGCGGGGGACGTTTACGAGCAGTACTTC
>TRBJ2-7|TRBD2|TRBV12-5|-
CASGLRWTSGSYNEQYF
TGTGCTAGTGGTTTGAGATGGACTAGCGGGAGCTACAATGAGCAGTACTTC
>TRBJ2-7|TRBD1|TRBV20-1|many
CSATQGAYEQYF
TGCAGTGCTACACAGGGGGCCTACGAGCAGTACTTC
>TRBJ2-6|-|TRBV3-1|-
CASSWTASGANVLTF
TGTGCCAGCAGCTGGACAGCCTCTGGGGCCAACGTCCTGACTTTC
>TRBJ2-5|TRBD2|TRBV24-1|-
CATSDFVTSGQETQYF
TGTGCCACCAGTGATTTCGTGACTAGCGGGCAAGAGACCCAGTACTTC
>TRBJ1-4|-|TRBV5-1|-
CATRGATNEKLFF
TGCGCCACCAGGGGAGCAACTAATGAAAAACTGTTTTTT
>TRBJ2-5|-|TRBV5-1|-
CASSLAWSPRAVETQYF
TGCGCCAGCAGCTTGGCGTGGAGCCCCCGGGCAGTCGAGACCCAGTACTTC
>TRBJ2-3|-|TRBV5-1|few
CASSFYRDTHTQYF
TGCGCCAGCAGCTTCTACCGGGACACCCATACGCAGTATTTT
>TRBJ1-5|-|TRBV21-1|-
CASSNWRNQPQHF
TGTGCCAGCAGCAATTGGCGGAATCAGCCCCAGCATTTT
>TRBJ2-5|-|TRBV7-6|-
CASSYGTLPKETQYF
TGTGCCAGCAGCTACGGGACACTACCTAAAGAGACCCAGTACTTC
>TRBJ1-2|-|TRBV7-2|few
CASRPRWQANYGYTF
TGTGCCAGCAGGCCCCGGTGGCAGGCTAACTATGGCTACACCTTC
>TRBJ1-2|TRBD1|TRBV5-1|-
CASSPPGQILGYTF
TGCGCCAGCAGCCCTCCGGGACAGATCCTTGGCTACACCTTC
>TRBJ2-1|-|TRBV20-1|many
CSARWVALTESSYNEQFF
TGCAGTGCTAGATGGGTGGCTCTCACGGAGAGCTCCTACAATGAGCAGTTCTTC
>TRBJ1-1|-|TRBV29-1|-
CSVWRGLGTEAFF
TGCAGCGTATGGAGGGGCTTGGGCACTGAAGCTTTCTTT
>TRBJ2-1|TRBD2|TRBV29-1|-
CSVEGLAGSKEGTQFF
TGCAGCGTGGAAGGACTAGCGGGGTCCAAAGAAGGGACCCAGTTCTTC
>TRBJ2-1|-|TRBV6-2/TRBV6-3|-
CATKKIEGGQFF
TGTGCCACCAAGAAGATAGAGGGGGGGCAGTTCTTC
>TRBJ1-1|TRBD1|TRBV10-3|many
CATWGTENTEAFF
TGTGCCACCTGGGGGACAGAAAACACTGAAGCTTTCTTT
>TRBJ2-1|TRBD2|TRBV6-2/TRBV6-3|few
CASRGGGLAQFF
TGTGCCAGCAGGGGAGGGGGACTAGCACAGTTCTTC